These 5 T cell receptor beta chains came from one sample sequenced in a study of T cell responses to AZD1222 COVID-19 vaccine. Using immunoSEQ multiplex PCR, the repertoire was profiled, and TCRdb retains in-frame clones only, with some absent. Of some 100,000 clones in the sample, 70% to 90% were seen once. The sample here was peripheral blood, taken 28 days after the second AZD1222 dose. The receptors were sampled from an adult who received the AZD1222 COVID-19 vaccine.

The V and J genes are TRBV5-1 and TRBJ2-5, with D perhaps TRBD1 (6 bases). With 2 bases removed from V and 0 bases from J, the gap between germline ends came to 8 bases. The CDR3 consists of 14 residues. Germline lookup yields CDR1 SGHRS and CDR2 YFSETQ. The CDR3 nucleotides are TGCGCCAGCAGCTTAGGACAGTACCAAGAGACCCAGTACTTC. Protein: CASSLGQYQETQYF.

The chain couples TRBV12-5 to TRBJ1-2, with D perhaps matching TRBD1 (5 bases). V shed 3 bases and J shed 6 bases, with 14 bases lying between them. CDR1 is LGHNT, CDR2 FRNRAP, per germline. There are 14 residues in the CDR3. As DNA, the CDR3 is TGTGCTAGTGGTTTCTCCGACAGTGCGAATGGCTACACCTTC. The encoded protein is CASGFSDSANGYTF.

This chain links TRBV7-3 with TRBJ1-2, with D uncertain. The ends were cut back, 2 bases at V and 0 bases at J, with 10 bases in the middle. Looked up from germline, CDR1 is SGHTA and CDR2 is FQGTGA. CDR3 size: 15 residues. The CDR3 is CASSLDPDSNYGYTF. DNA of the CDR3: TGTGCCAGCAGCTTAGATCCGGATTCTAACTATGGCTACACCTTC.

The rearrangement joins TRBV3-1 (or the pseudogene TRBV3-2) to TRBJ2-7; 8 nucleotides match TRBD1. V shed 0 bases and J 3 bases; nucleotides not matched to a gene: 1. The CDR3 consists of 14 residues. Germline CDR1 and CDR2: LGHDT and YNNKEL (reference sequence). The CDR3, as DNA: TGTGCCAGCAGCCAAGACAGGGGGCTCTACGAGCAGTACTTC. Translating it yields CASSQDRGLYEQYF.

This clone was seen a few times. The V call is TRBV12-3 or TRBV12-4, the J call TRBJ1-2; D ambiguous. The V gene lost 1 base and the J gene lost 8 bases, with 11 bases spanning the gap. CDR3 length: 13 amino acids. This CDR3 reads CASSLETTWGYTF. DNA for the CDR3: TGTGCCAGCAGTTTAGAAACGACATGGGGCTACACCTTC.